The clone carrying this T cell receptor (beta chain) has more than one count but fewer than ten. Its antigen is currently unknown. The source of the sample is a study of cytomegalovirus exposure and HLA in healthy donors. Findings of the study overall: Among TCR beta chains of equal frequency, HLA-associated ones were more clonally expanded in a later analysis. Confirmation in vitro established that a few CMV-associated chains were specific for CMV antigens. With high specificity and sensitivity, the classifier reportedly diagnosed cytomegalovirus status.

The primer mix had 60 Vbeta and 13 Jbeta primers. The protocol was immunoSEQ multiplex PCR, while the TCRdb copy is restricted to in-frame clones and leaves out a portion. The sample lists roughly 180,000 clones; 75% to 90% were seen once. Donors were ostensibly healthy at sampling, although undocumented immune exposures were probable. The CDR3 is made up of 14 amino acids. Germline CDR1 and CDR2: SGHDT and YYEEEE. The germline V and J ends were trimmed by 4 bases and 0 bases, with 10 bases remaining between them. Sequenced sample: PBMCs. This clonotype was obtained from a boy aged 2-15 years in good health and CMV-seronegative. This sequence joins TRBV5-6 and TRBJ1-1; D unresolved. The CDR3 is CASSGGVLNTEAFF. CDR3 bases: TGTGCCAGCAGCGGCGGTGTTTTGAACACTGAAGCTTTCTTT.